The clone carrying this T cell receptor (beta chain) has a single count. Generated by immunoSEQ multiplex PCR, the TCRdb table keeps only in-frame clones and is missing some. The sample holds about 140,000 clones, roughly 80% seen once. This sample was included in a study of blood T cell repertoires in COVID-19. The CDR3 has 12 amino acids. Germline V gives CDR1 MDHEN, CDR2 SYDVKM. V was clipped by 6 bases and J by 6 bases, with 11 bases between them. The rearrangement uses TRBV28 and TRBJ1-1, with a possible D match to TRBD1 (5 bases). The material sequenced was PBMCs or T cells enriched from blood (not recorded which). The sequence derives from a woman younger than 30 who had been exposed to COVID-19. The CDR3 loop reads CASRGAMAEAFF. The CDR3 nucleotides are TGTGCCAGCAGAGGGGCGATGGCTGAAGCTTTCTTT. Full variable domain (outside the CDR3, taken from reference TRBV28 and TRBJ1-1): DVKVTQSSRYLVKRTGEKVFLECVQDMDHENMFWYRQDPGLGLRLIYFSYDVKMKEKGDIPEGYSVSREKKERFSLILESASTNQTSMYLCASRGAMAEAFFGQGTRLTVV.